The rows below give T cell receptor beta chains drawn from one sample of a study of blood T cells in healthy people across ages. TCRdb used MiXCR to reprocess the 5' RACE reads, holding one entry per CDR3 protein. Here the sample spans under 700,000 distinct CDR3 sequences, 24% being singletons. The data were also submitted as part of a second study, on T cells of mothers and their children.

Sample: blood. These receptors originate from a boy between 10 and 17 years old in good health. Each CDR3 is given without its conserved first and last residue. Each record gives: V gene, D gene, J gene, CDR3 protein. The D gene is left open where the match is weak.

TRBV7-3	.	TRBJ2-7	ASSRGDHYEQY
TRBV12-3/TRBV12-4	.	TRBJ2-7	GSQDHGSLSYEQY
TRBV4-3	TRBD1	TRBJ2-1	ASSHGDRRREQF
TRBV20-1	TRBD2	.	SVREASGREDNEQF
TRBV29-1	.	TRBJ1-1	SVVGRMNTEAF
TRBV28	.	TRBJ2-1	ASYSTGGRNNEQF
TRBV12-3/TRBV12-4	.	TRBJ1-2	ASTLNPQFGSGINGYT
TRBV29-1	.	TRBJ1-1	SVLRQMNTEAF
TRBV6-2/TRBV6-3	TRBD1	TRBJ2-1	ASSYRTGLYNEQF
TRBV28	.	TRBJ2-4	ASSSLTRVLRAKNIQY
TRBV18	.	TRBJ1-4	ASSPTFSLSGAKRDEKLF
TRBV6-1	.	TRBJ2-2	ASIKGLYGTLDGELF
TRBV7-9	.	TRBJ2-1	AAGFNEQF
TRBV29-1	.	TRBJ2-6	GVDASGGIRKSGANVLT
TRBV7-9	TRBD1	TRBJ2-3	ASSLARGLDTQY
TRBV2	TRBD1	TRBJ2-7	ASSEGPGQGSEQY
TRBV7-3	.	TRBJ1-3	ASSLFPGSGGSSGNTIY
TRBV19	.	TRBJ1-5	ASSVTGAPQH
TRBV4-1	.	TRBJ2-1	ASSPHRSPNEQF
TRBV20-1	TRBD2	TRBJ2-7	SPSSGIANEEF
TRBV9	.	TRBJ2-7	ASSVGGGGEQY
TRBV20-1	.	TRBJ2-7	SASNGGAYEQY
TRBV25-1	.	TRBJ2-7	ASSEPTDRAGQY
TRBV29-1	.	TRBJ1-2	SIRTGGYGYT
TRBV11-2	.	TRBJ2-1	ASSLEAVSYNEQF
TRBV7-2	.	TRBJ2-7	ASSLEGLSYEQY
TRBV9	TRBD2	TRBJ2-1	ASSISGRGNEQF
TRBV7-2	.	TRBJ2-7	ASTLRGSSSYEQY
TRBV5-6	TRBD2	TRBJ2-5	ASSLTVAGDQETQY
TRBV4-3	.	TRBJ1-1	ASSQVTAGTEAF
TRBV9	TRBD2	TRBJ2-7	ASSAGGPYEQY
TRBV29-1	.	TRBJ1-2	SVVQGEKGYT
TRBV7-2	.	TRBJ2-3	ASSLFAGSTDTQY
TRBV5-6	.	TRBJ1-2	ASSLGRRGGYT
TRBV7-8	TRBD2	TRBJ2-7	ASSLAKGWLAGAYEQY
TRBV21-1	.	TRBJ2-7	ASSNFEQGTYEQY
TRBV28	.	TRBJ2-3	ASIAGGADTQY
TRBV6-1	.	TRBJ2-3	ASRRDRYSTDTQY
TRBV6-1	.	TRBJ1-4	ASRDPSSGETHPANEKLF
TRBV27	.	TRBJ2-7	ASSFPRGPIA
TRBV19	TRBD2	TRBJ2-1	ASSILGSGGSSYNEQF
TRBV6-5	.	TRBJ2-5	ASRYGPETQY